This T cell receptor (beta chain) emerged from a study of blood T cell repertoires in COVID-19. Study in general: Samples of COVID-19 (acute and convalescent) were obtained from the United States, Italy and Spain. The cDNA or gDNA used as material had been derived from T cells, B-cell-depleted T cells, or PBMCs.

As handled by the study authors: Amplifying reference gene primers gave estimates of nucleated cell counts. Libraries were prepared by immunoSEQ multiplex PCR; TCRdb keeps only in-frame clonotypes and omits some of them. V, J and clone size are those of that table, while D and trimming were read from the DNA. This sample has around 200,000 clones; approximately 91% occur once, and the top ten carry around 0.7%. From germline, CDR1 is MNHNY and CDR2 SVGAGI (reference sequence). Deletions cut 1 base from V and 4 bases from J, with 14 bases between. CDR3 length equals 16 residues. The chain is built from TRBV6-6 and TRBJ1-5, with D uncertain. This clonotype originated in a middle-aged man with acute or convalescent COVID-19. The sample consisted of peripheral blood. CDR3 residues: CASSYFPDAGNQPQHF. Here the CDR3 DNA reads TGTGCCAGCAGTTACTTCCCGGACGCGGGGAATCAGCCCCAGCATTTT.